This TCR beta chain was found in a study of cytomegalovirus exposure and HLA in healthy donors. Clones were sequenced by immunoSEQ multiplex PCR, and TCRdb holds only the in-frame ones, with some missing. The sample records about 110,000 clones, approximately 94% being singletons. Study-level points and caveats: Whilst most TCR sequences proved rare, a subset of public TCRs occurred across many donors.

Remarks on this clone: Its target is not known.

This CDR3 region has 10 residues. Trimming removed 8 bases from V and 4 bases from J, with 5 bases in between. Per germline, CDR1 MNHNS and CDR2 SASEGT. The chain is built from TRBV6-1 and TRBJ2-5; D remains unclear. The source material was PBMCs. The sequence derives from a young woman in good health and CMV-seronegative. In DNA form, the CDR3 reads TGTGCCAGCTTATTAGAGACCCAGTACTTC. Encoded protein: CASLLETQYF.